The 14 T cell receptor beta chains below all came from one sample that was sequenced in a study of blood T cell repertoires in COVID-19. Clones were read by immunoSEQ multiplex PCR, and TCRdb kept only the in-frame ones, dropping some. The sample has a few hundred thousand clones, over 75% seen once. Specimen: peripheral blood. These receptors all stem from a human donor in a cohort sampled during active COVID-19.

The V and J genes are TRBV4-3 and TRBJ1-3; a weak D match, TRBD1 (5 bases). V was trimmed by 4 bases and J by 0 bases, leaving 13 bases between them. The germline V gene encodes CDR1 LGHNA and CDR2 YSLEER. This CDR3 is 16 amino acids long. In DNA, the CDR3 is TGCGCCAGCAGCCTGCTTGGACAAATCTCTGGAAACACCATATATTTT. Its protein is CASSLLGQISGNTIYF.

The chain links TRBV4-1 to TRBJ1-5; a possible D gene is TRBD1 (6 bases). The CDR3 has 16 residues. The germline V gene has CDR1 MGHRA and CDR2 YSYEKL. The germline V and J ends were trimmed by 3 bases and 3 bases, with 15 bases remaining between them. The CDR3 protein is CASSQGYGQNNQPQHF. The CDR3 nucleotides read TGCGCCAGCAGCCAGGGATACGGACAGAACAATCAGCCCCAGCATTTT.

The chain carries TRBV7-9 and TRBJ1-6, with 8 bases that match TRBD1. The germline CDR1 and CDR2 sequences are SEHNR and FQNEAQ (reference sequence). The CDR3 contains 15 residues. J lost 10 bases, V lost 6 bases, and 11 bases had no gene match. In DNA form, the CDR3 reads TGTGCCAGCAGTTCTGCCGGGACAGGAAGGTCACCCCTCCACTTT. This encodes CASSSAGTGRSPLHF.

The chain links TRBV19 to TRBJ1-1; no firm D call. From germline, CDR1 is LNHDA and CDR2 SQIVND (reference sequence). The ends were cut back, 2 bases at V and 5 bases at J, with 12 bases in the middle. CDR3 length: 14 amino acids. DNA for the CDR3: TGTGCCAGTAGTATAAGCACAGCAGTTACTGAAGCTTTCTTT. Its protein is CASSISTAVTEAFF.

This clone turned up a few times. The chain carries TRBV19 and TRBJ1-1, with no clear D. The germline CDR1 and CDR2 sequences are LNHDA and SQIVND (reference sequence). This CDR3 has 13 residues. The ends were cut back, 4 bases at V and 1 base at J, with 7 bases in the middle. The CDR3 loop is CASSTTPNTEAFF. DNA for the CDR3: TGTGCCAGTAGTACCACACCGAACACTGAAGCTTTCTTT.

The chain carries TRBV28 and TRBJ2-7; TRBD2 matches at 8 bases. This CDR3 has 15 residues. In germline, CDR1 is MDHEN, CDR2 SYDVKM. V trimming: 5 bases; J trimming: 3 bases; junction bases outside the gene matches: 9. CDR3 loop: CASSQPGGRGYEQYF. The CDR3 coding sequence is TGTGCCAGCAGTCAACCGGGAGGGCGCGGCTACGAGCAGTACTTC. The entire variable domain, with the rest obtained from reference TRBV28 and TRBJ2-7, is as follows: DVKVTQSSRYLVKRTGEKVFLECVQDMDHENMFWYRQDPGLGLRLIYFSYDVKMKEKGDIPEGYSVSREKKERFSLILESASTNQTSMYLCASSQPGGRGYEQYFGPGTRLTVT.

The genes are TRBV11-2 and TRBJ1-1, with TRBD1 as a possible D gene (5 bases). Trimming took off 1 base at V and 8 bases at J, with 14 bases between the two ends. Germline V gives CDR1 SGHAT, CDR2 FQNNGV. There are 14 residues in the CDR3. The CDR3: CASSLGGPGSEAFF. The CDR3 nucleotides are TGTGCCAGCAGCTTAGGTGGGCCAGGGTCCGAAGCTTTCTTT. Based on the CDR3 plus reference TRBV11-2 and TRBJ1-1, the full variable domain is EAGVAQSPRYKIIEKRQSVAFWCNPISGHATLYWYQQILGQGPKLLIQFQNNGVVDDSQLPKDRFSAERLKGVDSTLKIQPAKLEDSAVYLCASSLGGPGSEAFFGQGTRLTVV.

The gene calls are TRBV5-1 and TRBJ2-7, with a weak D call TRBD1 (6 bases). Germline V CDR1 and CDR2: SGHRS, YFSETQ. There are 16 residues in the CDR3. V lost 2 bases and J 0 bases, leaving 15 bases between the germline ends. The chain's CDR3 is CASSFGTIGYSYEQYF. In nucleotides, the CDR3 is TGCGCCAGCAGCTTCGGGACAATTGGGTACTCCTACGAGCAGTACTTC.

The chain recombines TRBV5-1 with TRBJ1-1; the match to TRBD1 covers 7 bases. Germline-derived CDR1 and CDR2 are SGHRS and YFSETQ. This CDR3 has 15 residues. V lost 3 bases and J lost 0; bases outside the gene matches: 5. CDR3 sequence: CASSSVRGVNTEAFF. The CDR3 bases are TGCGCCAGCAGCTCAGTCAGGGGGGTGAACACTGAAGCTTTCTTT.

This clone was recorded once. The chain couples TRBV28 to TRBJ1-5, with no clear D. CDR1 is MDHEN and CDR2 is SYDVKM in the germline V gene. V was cut by 7 bases and J by 0 bases, with 4 bases left in between. The CDR3 spans 12 residues. CDR3 bases: TGTGCCAGCACCTATAGCAATCAGCCCCAGCATTTT. The encoded protein is CASTYSNQPQHF.

J is TRBJ2-7 and V is TRBV10-3; no definite D call. Trimming left V 10 bases short and J 6 bases short, with 22 bases between. Germline CDR1 ENHRY, CDR2 SYGVKD. The CDR3 totals 14 residues. CDR3 in DNA: TGTGCCACCTACGCACGCTCCTCGCGCCCCGAGCAGTACTTC. Its protein product is CATYARSSRPEQYF.

The rearrangement links TRBV6-5 to TRBJ2-2; TRBD1 agrees at 7 bases. The CDR3 spans 15 residues. CDR1 is MNHEY and CDR2 is SVGAGI in the germline V gene. J gave up 4 bases and V 6 bases, and 8 bases lay outside the gene matches. CDR3 loop: CASRNRGSSTGELFF. The CDR3 DNA sequence: TGTGCCAGCAGAAACAGGGGATCCAGCACCGGGGAGCTGTTTTTT.

This clone was counted a few times. This CDR3 reads CASSIFGGHEQYF. The CDR3 DNA reads as TGTGCCAGTAGTATTTTTGGGGGCCACGAGCAGTACTTC. The chain combines TRBV19 with TRBJ2-7; maybe TRBD1 (6 bases). The V end was cut by 3 bases, the J end by 5 bases, with 11 bases between. The CDR3 is 13 residues long. The germline V gene encodes CDR1 LNHDA and CDR2 SQIVND (reference sequence).

This chain links TRBV18 with TRBJ1-1, with D possibly being TRBD1 (6 bases). Germline CDR1 is KGHSH and CDR2 is LQKENI. The CDR3 covers 14 residues. V lost 4 bases and J lost 4, with 13 bases in between. CDR3 sequence (DNA): TGTGCCAGCTCACAGGACAGATTACTCACTGAAGCTTTCTTT. This gives the protein CASSQDRLLTEAFF.